The clone carrying this TCR beta chain showed up many times. Its antigen remains unknown. Amplified TCR beta CDR3 regions derived from RNA transcripts. Primed by the HTBI set, a first-round RT-PCR was run on the TCR CDR3. TCRdb reprocessed the multiplex PCR reads via MiXCR and lists one record per CDR3 protein. The sample holds about 600,000 distinct CDR3 sequences; about 16% are singletons and the top ten take 2.5% to 4%. The record originates from a study of T cells in Graves' hyperthyroidism and ophthalmopathy. Study-level findings and limits: Patients with ophthalmopathy were separated from those with stable hyperthyroidism by a 13 V-J model. The majority of expanded thyroid clonotypes above 0.001 also appeared in blood. Onset of ophthalmopathy came a median roughly 6.4 months after the model predicted it.

In making diagnoses, clinical symptoms, serum thyroxine and TRAb, thyroid ultrasound and orbital computed tomography were all used. The CDR3 length is 14 residues. CDR1 and CDR2 (germline): MNHEY, SMNVEV (reference sequence). V shed 1 base and J shed 7 bases, with 11 bases lying between them. The sequencing input was blood. The chain links TRBV27 to TRBJ2-1; D possibly corresponds to TRBD1 (6 bases). The TCR sequence derives from a woman aged 40 to 55 with Graves' ophthalmopathy. CDR3 bases: TGTGCCAGCAGTTTATTGGGCAGGGGAAATGAGCAGTTCTTC. Its protein is CASSLLGRGNEQFF.